The clone carrying this T cell receptor (beta chain) was counted many times. RNA transcripts served as the template for amplifying TCR beta CDR3 regions. Primed by the HTBI set, a first-round RT-PCR was run on the TCR CDR3. TCRdb reprocessed the multiplex PCR reads with MiXCR, giving one entry per CDR3 protein. Here the sample spans about 510,000 distinct CDR3 sequences, 13% to 15% being singletons. The data were obtained in a study of T cells in Graves' hyperthyroidism and ophthalmopathy. V shed 6 bases, J shed 2 bases, and the junction held 6 bases outside the gene matches. This CDR3 has 14 amino acids. Germline V CDR1 and CDR2: MDHEN, SYDVKM.

The sequence came from a woman aged 35 to 49 with Graves' hyperthyroidism. Sequenced material: blood. The chain carries TRBV28 and TRBJ2-7, with TRBD1 identical over 8 bases. The CDR3 sequence is CASSETGATYEQYF. The CDR3 DNA is TGTGCCAGCAGCGAGACAGGGGCTACCTACGAGCAGTACTTC.